Included here is one T cell receptor (beta chain) sequence, with context. Aged 18 to 65, the patients had hyperthyroidism that was newly diagnosed and had lasted under 2 months. Investigators excluded patients with uncontrolled infection, other autoimmune disease, pregnancy or lactation. The CDR3 extends over 16 amino acids. Germline CDR1 is SEHNR and CDR2 is FQNEAQ (reference sequence). Trimming removed 2 bases from V and 4 bases from J; junction bases left unmatched: 9. The sample belongs to a study of T cells in Graves' hyperthyroidism and ophthalmopathy. Regions amplified from RNA transcripts were the TCR beta CDR3 regions. With the HTBI primer set, the TCR CDR3 went through a first round of RT-PCR. One entry per CDR3 protein results from TCRdb running MiXCR on the multiplex PCR reads. The sample lists fewer than 750,000 distinct CDR3 sequences; 46% were seen once.

Sample: peripheral blood or thyroid tissue (not recorded which). The chain couples TRBV7-9 to TRBJ2-7; 9 bases map to TRBD2. The receptor was derived from a woman in her late teens or twenties with Graves' hyperthyroidism. Here the CDR3 DNA reads TGTGCCAGCAGCTTACCCCTAGCGGGAAACCGGTACGAGCAGTACTTC. Translating gives CASSLPLAGNRYEQYF.